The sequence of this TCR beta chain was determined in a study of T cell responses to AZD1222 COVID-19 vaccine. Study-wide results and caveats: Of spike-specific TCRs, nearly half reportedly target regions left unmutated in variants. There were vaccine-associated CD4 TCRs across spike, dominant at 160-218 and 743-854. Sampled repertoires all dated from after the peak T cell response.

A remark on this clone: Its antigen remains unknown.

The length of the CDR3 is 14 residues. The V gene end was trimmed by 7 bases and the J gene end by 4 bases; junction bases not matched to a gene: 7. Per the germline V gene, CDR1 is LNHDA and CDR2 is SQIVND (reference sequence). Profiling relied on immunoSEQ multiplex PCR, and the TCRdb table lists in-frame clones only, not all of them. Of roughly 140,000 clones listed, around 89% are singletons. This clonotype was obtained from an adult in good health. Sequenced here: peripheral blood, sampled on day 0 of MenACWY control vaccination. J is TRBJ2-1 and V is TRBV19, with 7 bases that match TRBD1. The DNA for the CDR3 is TGTGCCAGTATGGCTCCGGGACAGTACAATGAGCAGTTCTTC. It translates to CASMAPGQYNEQFF.